This paragraph reports one T cell receptor (beta chain). The target antigen is unknown. Every one of the donors was a healthy Caucasian. Template switching introduced a universal primer site, and the cDNA bore unique molecular identifiers. Using its own MiXCR run on the 5' RACE reads, TCRdb lists one record per CDR3 protein. The repertoire consists of 1.5 million to 2 million distinct CDR3 sequences, with around 33% occurring once and the leading ten covering 0.25% to 0.3%. CDR1 is MGHDK and CDR2 is SYGVNS in the germline V gene. V lost 1 base, J lost 0 bases, and 9 bases lay in between. The CDR3 is made up of 15 amino acids. These data are taken from a study of identical twins. Notes on the study in general: The abundant beta clonotypes from cord blood had fewer insertions, and memory repertoires had none of this. In monozygotic twins, models underestimated the sharing of out-of-frame TCR alpha.

Sequenced: cord blood. This TCR derives from a newborn girl in good health. V is TRBV25-1 and J is TRBJ1-1, with D unclear. CDR3 nucleotides: TGTGCCAGCAGTGAATGCCGGAGAATGAACACTGAAGCTTTCTTT. Encoded protein: CASSECRRMNTEAFF.